A single TCR beta chain is shown here with its context. These data are taken from a study of Ad26.COV2.S vaccination and SARS-CoV-2 variants. As to treatment: roughly 20 received Ad26.COV2.S at low or high dose, single or two shots; several received placebo; per-sample allocation not given. Collection of samples fell on day 63 after the first vaccine or placebo injection. Sequencing used immunoSEQ multiplex PCR; TCRdb keeps in-frame clones, though not all of them. Found here are fewer than 600,000 clones, nearly 90% of them singletons; the top ten hold approximately 1.7%. V dropped 8 bases and J dropped 0 bases, with 20 bases sitting between them. Germline V lookup: CDR1 SGHVS, CDR2 FQNEAQ. The CDR3 extends over 16 amino acids.

The sequences come from peripheral blood, collected in a trial of Ad26.COV2.S vaccine versus placebo. This receptor was taken from a person aged 18-65 years who received the Ad26.COV2.S COVID-19 vaccine or a placebo. This rearrangement joins TRBV7-8 to TRBJ2-7, with D tentatively TRBD2 (6 bases). The CDR3 here is CASLNGPGLSSYEQYF. Written as DNA, the CDR3 is TGTGCCAGCTTAAATGGGCCGGGACTGTCCTCCTACGAGCAGTACTTC. Supplemented by reference TRBV7-8 and TRBJ2-7, the full variable domain reads GAGVSQSPRYKVAKRGQDVALRCDPISGHVSLFWYQQALGQGPEFLTYFQNEAQLDKSGLPSDRFFAERPEGSVSTLKIQRTQQEDSAVYLCASLNGPGLSSYEQYFGPGTRLTVT.